The source of this T cell receptor (beta chain) is a study of breast tumors, draining lymph nodes, adjacent tissues. Samples came from axillary lymph nodes draining the breast cancer. TCRdb ran MiXCR on the multiplex PCR reads and lists one entry per CDR3 protein. The sample records fewer than 300,000 distinct CDR3 sequences, about 32% being singletons. The V segment lost 8 bases and the J segment 6 bases; nucleotides outside the gene matches: 7. The length of the CDR3 is 14 residues. Ten or more counts support this clonotype. The J gene is TRBJ2-7, the V gene TRBV12-3 or TRBV12-4; 13 nucleotides match TRBD2. Sequencing was performed on axillary lymph node tissue. This sequence was found in a female donor with breast cancer. Some clones in this sample may be carry-over from other donors' samples. CDR3 region: CASRTSGRGGEQYF. CDR3 bases: TGTGCCAGCCGGACTAGCGGGAGAGGAGGCGAGCAGTACTTC.